This TCR beta chain was sequenced in a study of Tregs in tolerant kidney transplant recipients. Whole-study results and caveats: Validation in larger populations is needed because few patients were studied.

This CDR3 contains 15 residues. The germline V gene has CDR1 SGDLS and CDR2 YYNGEE. V was trimmed by 0 bases and J by 1 base, leaving 11 bases between them. Sequencing was performed with immunoSEQ multiplex PCR; in TCRdb, only in-frame clones are kept and a portion is missing. The sample records 45,000 to 55,000 clones, around 93% being singletons. Related graft donors supplied nonmyeloablative bone marrow transplants, and mixed chimerism was transient. For this clone: As yet, its antigen is unknown.

This sample comprised CD8+ T cells from blood (PBMCs), obtained 24 months after the transplant. The J gene is TRBJ2-7, the V gene TRBV9; maybe TRBD2 (6 bases). The sequence derives from a human patient who received a combined kidney and bone marrow transplant. Some T cells may trace back to the graft donor. CDR3 sequence reads: CASSVEGSGSYEQYF. Here the CDR3 DNA reads TGTGCCAGCAGCGTAGAGGGTAGCGGATCCTACGAGCAGTACTTC.